Listed below are T cell receptor beta chains from one sample, sequenced in a study of blood T cell repertoires in COVID-19. TCRdb's copy holds only in-frame clones and misses some; the assay was immunoSEQ multiplex PCR. This sample has 65,000 to 95,000 clones, with about 89% found just once. The material sequenced was peripheral blood. Every receptor here comes from a man between 65 and 79 years old with active or convalescent COVID-19. CDR3s include the opening cysteine and the closing phenylalanine or tryptophan. D genes are given only for firm matches. For some rows the clone size is stated as once, few or many, or as a class when expanded; others skip it.

D gene	J gene	clone size	V gene	CDR3 DNA	CDR3 protein
.	TRBJ1-6	.	TRBV5-1	TGCGCCAGCAGCTCAAATCGGGACTCGAATTTGTCCCCCCTCCACTTT	CASSSNRDSNLSPLHF
TRBD1	TRBJ2-1	.	TRBV4-2	TGTGCCAGCAGCCATATAGGGACAGGGGGCTCCTACAATGAGCAGTTCTTC	CASSHIGTGGSYNEQFF
TRBD2	TRBJ2-1	.	TRBV29-1	TGCAGCGTTGACAGCGGGGGTTACAATGAGCAGTTCTTC	CSVDSGGYNEQFF
.	TRBJ1-1	.	TRBV6-2/TRBV6-3	TGTGCCAGCAGTTTACAGGGTTTAACTGAAGCTTTCTTT	CASSLQGLTEAFF
TRBD1	TRBJ2-5	.	TRBV5-6	TGTGCCAGCAGTCATGTTCCGGGACAGGGGGCAGAGACCCAGTACTTC	CASSHVPGQGAETQYF
.	TRBJ1-1	.	TRBV18	TGTGCCAGCTCACCCCGGACAGTCGCCGAAGCTTTCTTT	CASSPRTVAEAFF
.	TRBJ1-2	few	TRBV5-1	TGCGCCAGCAGCTTGACAGGAATCTATGAAGGCTACACCTTC	CASSLTGIYEGYTF
.	TRBJ1-6	.	TRBV6-5	TGTGCCAGCAGTTACTCGGGGGGGATGGGATCACCCCTCCACTTT	CASSYSGGMGSPLHF
TRBD2	TRBJ2-3	.	TRBV5-4	TGTGCCAGCAGCGTACCGGGACTAGCGGCAGATACGCAGTATTTT	CASSVPGLAADTQYF
TRBD1	TRBJ1-2	once	TRBV19	TGTGCCAGTAGTAGTTGGGGACAGGGAGGTGGCTACACCTTC	CASSSWGQGGGYTF
.	TRBJ2-5	.	TRBV27	TGTGCCAGCAGTGACATGTTATGGACCCAGTACTTC	CASSDMLWTQYF
.	TRBJ2-2	.	TRBV30	TGTGCCTGGAGTGTAGGAGGGACCGGGGAGCTGTTTTTT	CAWSVGGTGELFF
.	TRBJ1-5	.	TRBV2	TGTGCCAGCACCAAGGCAGGTAGCAATCAGCCCCAGCATTTT	CASTKAGSNQPQHF
.	TRBJ1-1	.	TRBV5-1	TGCGCCAGCAGCGTACAGGGATTAAACACTGAAGCTTTCTTT	CASSVQGLNTEAFF
TRBD1	TRBJ1-2	.	TRBV18	TGTGCCAGCTCACCGTCGGGACAGGGGTATGGCTACACCTTC	CASSPSGQGYGYTF
.	TRBJ2-7	.	TRBV28	TGTGCCAGCAGTCTACTTCGGGGTTTCTACGAGCAGTACTTC	CASSLLRGFYEQYF
.	TRBJ1-4	once	TRBV2	TGTGCCAGCAGTCCCGGTCTTTCCCGGGAGGAAAAACTGTTTTTT	CASSPGLSREEKLFF
.	TRBJ1-1	.	TRBV10-3	TGTGCCATCAGTGAGGCGGGGGGGATTTACGTCCCCACTGAAGCTTTCTTT	CAISEAGGIYVPTEAFF
.	TRBJ1-2	.	TRBV7-2	TGTGCCAGCAGCCCCCGGGGAGCTAACACCCTCCGCTACACCTTC	CASSPRGANTLRYTF
.	TRBJ1-2	.	TRBV19	TGTGCCAGTAGTATTGAGAGGCGGCTCTATGGCTACACCTTC	CASSIERRLYGYTF
TRBD1	TRBJ1-4	.	TRBV7-9	TGTGCCAGCAGCACTGACAGGGAGTTATCTGGAAAACTGTTTTTT	CASSTDRELSGKLFF
TRBD1	TRBJ2-3	.	TRBV9	TGTGCCAGCAGCCCTCGGACAGGGACAGATACGCAGTATTTT	CASSPRTGTDTQYF
TRBD2	TRBJ2-5	few	TRBV15	TGTGCCACCAGCGGAGGACTAGCGGGGTCACAAGAGACCCAGTACTTC	CATSGGLAGSQETQYF
.	TRBJ2-2	few	TRBV4-1	TGCGCCAGCAGCCAAGACTTATCCGGGAAGGCCGGGGAGCTGTTTTTT	CASSQDLSGKAGELFF
TRBD2	TRBJ2-7	.	TRBV7-2	TGTGCCAGCAGCTCCCGTCGGAGCGGGGGGGTGTACGAGCAGTACTTC	CASSSRRSGGVYEQYF
TRBD1	TRBJ1-6	.	TRBV6-6	TGTGCCAGCAGTTTAGACAGGGCCCTAGATAATTCACCCCTCCACTTT	CASSLDRALDNSPLHF
TRBD1	TRBJ1-1	.	TRBV28	TGTGCCAGCAGGTTCAGCAGGACAGGGGGTAACACTGAAGCTTTCTTT	CASRFSRTGGNTEAFF
.	TRBJ1-3	.	TRBV19	TGTGCCAGTAGTATAGGAGCCTCCTCTGGAAACACCATATATTTT	CASSIGASSGNTIYF
TRBD1	TRBJ2-1	.	TRBV24-1	TGTGCCACCGCCACCGGGACAGGGAACAATGAGCAGTTCTTC	CATATGTGNNEQFF
TRBD1	TRBJ1-1	.	TRBV5-1	TGCGCCAGCAGTAGGGGGCTCACTGAAGCTTTCTTT	CASSRGLTEAFF
.	TRBJ2-7	.	TRBV25-1	TGTGCCAGCAGTGTCCGGGGAGGAGAGCAGTACTTC	CASSVRGGEQYF
.	TRBJ2-7	.	TRBV27	TGTGCCAGCAGTTTATCGATTTGGGGCCCCCATCAGGACTTC	CASSLSIWGPHQDF
.	TRBJ1-6	.	TRBV4-3	TGCGCCAGCAGCCAAGATCTTACGAGGGCGTCACCCCTCCACTTT	CASSQDLTRASPLHF
.	TRBJ1-5	.	TRBV2	TGTGCCAGCAGTGGCAACCGGGACACCAATCAGCCCCAGCATTTT	CASSGNRDTNQPQHF
TRBD1	TRBJ1-1	.	TRBV19	TGTGCCAGTAGTACACTCTCATCCGGGACAGGGGGCTTGTCATGGCCCCTCACTGAAGCTTTCTTT	CASSTLSSGTGGLSWPLTEAFF
.	TRBJ1-6	.	TRBV27	TGTGCCAGCACCTGGGGGGGGGCGAATTCACCCCTCCACTTT	CASTWGGANSPLHF
.	TRBJ2-5	.	TRBV4-2	TGTGCCAGCAGCCAAGGCGGCAGCCAAGAGACCCAGTACTTC	CASSQGGSQETQYF
TRBD2	TRBJ2-1	.	TRBV4-3	TGCGCCAGCAGCCAAGAGATAGCGGGGGACAATGAGCAGTTCTTC	CASSQEIAGDNEQFF
.	TRBJ1-5	.	TRBV5-5	TGTGCCAGCAGCCCTGGCAGTGGCAATCAGCCCCAGCATTTT	CASSPGSGNQPQHF
.	TRBJ1-5	.	TRBV4-2	TGTGCCAGCAGCCAAGCCCTCGGGGATTATAGCAATCAGCCCCAGCATTTT	CASSQALGDYSNQPQHF
.	TRBJ1-3	once	TRBV12-3/TRBV12-4	TGTGCCAGCAGTTTGCAGGGAAACACCATATATTTT	CASSLQGNTIYF
.	TRBJ1-2	.	TRBV29-1	TGCAGCGTGGCACGGGGATATGGCTACACCTTC	CSVARGYGYTF
.	TRBJ2-1	once	TRBV9	TGTGCCAGCAGCGTATTAGGGGAGGCCTACAATGAGCAGTTCTTC	CASSVLGEAYNEQFF
.	TRBJ1-6	.	TRBV7-9	TGTGCCAGCAGCTCCAGGGAAGGCTCCTATAATTCACCCCTCCACTTT	CASSSREGSYNSPLHF
TRBD1	TRBJ1-3	.	TRBV5-1	TGCGCCAGCAGCCAGAAAACAGGGGATCTCGCCTTTGGAAACACCATATATTTT	CASSQKTGDLAFGNTIYF
.	TRBJ1-2	.	TRBV7-9	TGTGCCAGCAGCGCCTTACAGGGCGAAGCTAACTATGGCTACACCTTC	CASSALQGEANYGYTF
TRBD1	TRBJ1-2	.	TRBV6-2/TRBV6-3	TGTGCCAGCAGTTCAACCTCCGGGACAGGCATTTCGGGTGGCTACACCTTC	CASSSTSGTGISGGYTF
.	TRBJ1-3	.	TRBV5-1	TGCGCCAGCAGCTTGTCAGACACCTACTCTGGAAACACCATATATTTT	CASSLSDTYSGNTIYF
.	TRBJ1-1	.	TRBV2	TGTGCCAGCAGCCGGCGCGGGGACACTGAAGCTTTCTTT	CASSRRGDTEAFF
.	TRBJ1-5	.	TRBV12-5	TGTGCTAGTGCCGACGGGAATCAGCCCCAGCATTTT	CASADGNQPQHF
TRBD1	TRBJ1-3	.	TRBV5-4	TGTGCCAGCAGCTCGGACAGGGGGCCAGGAAACACCATATATTTT	CASSSDRGPGNTIYF
.	TRBJ1-5	few	TRBV19	TGTGCCAGTAGTATCCAGGAGGGGTTGCAGCCCCAGCATTTT	CASSIQEGLQPQHF
.	TRBJ1-1	.	TRBV27	TGTGCCAGCAGATTCGGCACTGAAGCTTTCTTT	CASRFGTEAFF
.	TRBJ1-4	.	TRBV12-3/TRBV12-4	TGTGCCAGCACCCGAGGACGGGGAGGAAAACTGTTTTTT	CASTRGRGGKLFF
.	TRBJ1-1	.	TRBV28	TGTGCCAGCAGTTTAAGTGAGTCTGAAGCTTTCTTT	CASSLSESEAFF
.	TRBJ1-6	.	TRBV5-4	TGTGCCAGCAGCTTGGATAACCGTGGGAGTTCACCCCTCCACTTT	CASSLDNRGSSPLHF